The 24 T cell receptor beta chains below all came from one sample that was sequenced in a study of T cell responses to AZD1222 COVID-19 vaccine. The assay was immunoSEQ multiplex PCR, and TCRdb's table has in-frame clones only and misses some. The data show roughly 150,000 clones, around 91% seen once. The source material was peripheral blood, sampled on day 0 of AZD1222 vaccination. The receptors shown here come from an adult in good health.

The chain employs TRBV4-1 and TRBJ2-5; D unresolved. Germline V gene lookup returns CDR1 MGHRA and CDR2 YSYEKL. The germline V and J ends were trimmed by 2 bases and 1 base, with 11 bases remaining between them. The CDR3 has 15 amino acids. The CDR3 DNA is TGCGCCAGCAGCCAATCTATAACCTTCCAAGAGACCCAGTACTTC. Protein: CASSQSITFQETQYF.

The chain joins TRBV4-2 to TRBJ1-6, with D maybe TRBD1 (6 bases). The CDR3 consists of 16 residues. The germline V gene encodes CDR1 LGHNA and CDR2 YNFKEQ. V shed 1 base and J shed 0 bases, with 7 bases lying between them. CDR3 in amino acids: CASSQGGRSYNSPLHF. The DNA for the CDR3 is TGTGCCAGCAGCCAAGGGGGGCGCTCCTATAATTCACCCCTCCACTTT.

The chain recombines TRBV5-4 with TRBJ2-3; no definite D call. The CDR3 runs 10 residues. V lost 9 bases, J lost 8 bases, and 10 bases lay in between. Germline CDR1 reads SGHNT; CDR2 reads YYREEE (reference sequence). The CDR3 DNA is TGTGCCATCCGTTACACTACGCAGTATTTT. Protein sequence: CAIRYTTQYF.

CDR3 nucleotides: TGTGCCACCAGCAGAGATACGTTTGCAACTAATGAAAAACTGTTTTTT. Translating it yields CATSRDTFATNEKLFF. The chain couples TRBV15 to TRBJ1-4, with D hard to call. Trimming pared 0 bases from V and 0 bases from J, leaving 8 bases between. The CDR3 is 16 residues long. Germline V CDR1 and CDR2: LNHNV, YYDKDF (reference sequence).

This clone was observed a single time. The chain couples TRBV2 to TRBJ1-2, with TRBD1 as a possible D gene (5 bases). The CDR3 sequence is 13 residues long. Per the germline V gene, CDR1 is SNHLY and CDR2 is FYNNEI. V lost 6 bases to trimming and J lost 8 bases, with 16 bases between them. The CDR3 loop is CASRGKGDRGYTF. For the CDR3, the DNA is TGTGCCAGCAGGGGGAAAGGGGACCGCGGCTACACCTTC.

This clone is a singleton in its sample. The sample contains more than one DNA sequence encoding this CDR3. The chain recombines TRBV5-1 with TRBJ1-4; D gene unclear. There are 14 residues in the CDR3. The V end lost 2 bases, the J end lost 2 bases, and 7 bases lay between the germline ends. Germline assignment: CDR1 SGHRS and CDR2 YFSETQ. The CDR3 region has the DNA TGCGCCAGCAGCTTAGACTCGACTAATGAAAAACTGTTTTTT. Its protein is CASSLDSTNEKLFF.

The gene calls are TRBV15 and TRBJ1-1; TRBD1 agrees at 7 bases. V trimming: 3 bases; J trimming: 4 bases; junction bases outside the gene matches: 8. The CDR3 contains 15 residues. Germline loops: CDR1 LNHNV, CDR2 YYDKDF (reference sequence). The CDR3 region has the DNA TGTGCCACCAGCAGCGTTGACAGGGAGGTCACTGAAGCTTTCTTT. Residues: CATSSVDREVTEAFF.

This clone was detected once. This chain uses TRBV5-1 with TRBJ1-2; possibly TRBD1 for D (5 bases). Germline lookup yields CDR1 SGHRS and CDR2 YFSETQ. V lost 1 base and J lost 0, with 10 bases in between. CDR3 size: 15 residues. CDR3 region: CASSLSTGTNYGYTF. The CDR3 nucleotides are TGCGCCAGCAGCTTGAGTACAGGAACTAACTATGGCTACACCTTC.

The rearrangement joins TRBV29-1 to TRBJ2-1, with 9 bases fitting TRBD2. Germline V gene sequence: CDR1 SQVTM, CDR2 ANQGSEA. The junction had 4 bases not matched to a gene; V was cut back by 4 bases and J by 3 bases. CDR3 length equals 14 residues. The CDR3 nucleotides are TGCAGCGTTGTTCGGCGGGAGGGCTACAATGAGCAGTTCTTC. It is translated as CSVVRREGYNEQFF.

The V and J genes are TRBV27 and TRBJ2-3, with D unresolved. Germline V gene data show CDR1 as MNHEY and CDR2 as SMNVEV (reference sequence). The CDR3 totals 12 residues. With 6 bases removed from V and 2 bases from J, the gap between germline ends came to 6 bases. The CDR3 bases are TGTGCCAGCAGAAGATACACAGATACGCAGTATTTT. It encodes CASRRYTDTQYF.

J is TRBJ1-4 and V is TRBV7-9; 10 bases fit TRBD1. Trimming removed 5 bases from V and 3 bases from J; junction bases left unmatched: 9. The CDR3 consists of 17 residues. Germline V lookup: CDR1 SEHNR, CDR2 FQNEAQ (reference sequence). The CDR3 sequence is CASSPERGTGANEKLFF. CDR3 DNA: TGTGCCAGCAGCCCCGAGAGAGGGACAGGGGCTAATGAAAAACTGTTTTTT. Looking up the rest from reference TRBV7-9 and TRBJ1-4 gives the full variable domain: DTGVSQNPRHKITKRGQNVTFRCDPISEHNRLYWYRQTLGQGPEFLTYFQNEAQLEKSRLLSDRFSAERPKGSFSTLEIQRTEQGDSAMYLCASSPERGTGANEKLFFGSGTQLSVL.

The chain couples TRBV15 to TRBJ1-1; possibly TRBD1 for D (5 bases). The CDR3 contains 15 residues. The germline V gene encodes CDR1 LNHNV and CDR2 YYDKDF (reference sequence). Trimming cost V 0 bases and J 4 bases, with 12 bases left between them. As DNA, the CDR3 is TGTGCCACCAGCAGAGATACTGGGGCGGCCACTGAAGCTTTCTTT. Translation: CATSRDTGAATEAFF.

The chain couples TRBV5-1 to TRBJ2-5, with 10 bases lining up with TRBD2. The CDR3 spans 14 residues. Unmatched junction bases numbered 5, after V lost 4 bases and J lost 5 bases. Germline CDR1 reads SGHRS; CDR2 reads YFSETQ. The CDR3 nucleotides read TGCGCCAGCAGCCTTATTAGCGGGAGGGAGACCCAGTACTTC. Amino acids: CASSLISGRETQYF.

The gene calls are TRBV9 and TRBJ2-2; perhaps TRBD2 as D (6 bases). Looked up from germline, CDR1 is SGDLS and CDR2 is YYNGEE. Trimming removed 4 bases at V and 6 bases at J, with 16 bases between. The CDR3 is 15 amino acids. CDR3: CASSPPLGGSGELFF. CDR3 in DNA: TGTGCCAGCAGCCCACCCCTGGGGGGTTCCGGGGAGCTGTTTTTT.

V and J are TRBV30 and TRBJ2-5, with D possibly matching TRBD1 (6 bases). The V end lost 7 bases, the J end lost 4 bases, and 19 bases lay between the germline ends. In germline, CDR1 is GTSNPN, CDR2 SVGIG (reference sequence). The CDR3 spans 14 residues. This CDR3 is CASTPTGRGETQYF. The CDR3 nucleotides are TGTGCCTCCACCCCCACAGGCAGGGGAGAGACCCAGTACTTC.

This clone was recorded only once. The chain employs TRBV11-1 and TRBJ2-3; D is undetermined. V dropped 5 bases and J dropped 2 bases, with 14 bases sitting between them. This CDR3 region has 15 residues. CDR1 SGHAT and CDR2 FQDESV come from the germline V gene (reference sequence). The DNA of the CDR3 is TGTGCCAGCAGCCGAATACTATTACCCACAGATACGCAGTATTTT. Its translation is CASSRILLPTDTQYF.

The chain joins TRBV6-6 to TRBJ2-1; TRBD2 might be the D (5 bases). CDR3 size: 16 residues. Germline CDR1 MNHNY, CDR2 SVGAGI (reference sequence). V was trimmed by 6 bases and J by 0 bases, leaving 15 bases between them. CDR3 coding DNA: TGTGCCAGCAGCCTTCGCCCGGGGAGCTCCTACAATGAGCAGTTCTTC. As protein: CASSLRPGSSYNEQFF.

V gene TRBV6-4 combines with J gene TRBJ1-5; weak D call: TRBD1 (5 bases). The CDR3 sequence is 15 residues long. V lost 3 bases, J lost 0 bases, and 9 bases lay in between. Germline-derived CDR1 and CDR2 are MRHNA and SNTAGT. As DNA, the CDR3 is TGTGCCAGCAGTGAGGGGGGAGATAGCAATCAGCCCCAGCATTTT. It yields the protein CASSEGGDSNQPQHF.

The gene calls are TRBV3-1 (or the pseudogene TRBV3-2) and TRBJ2-2, with 9 nucleotides matching TRBD2. V shed 0 bases, J shed 6 bases, and the junction held 14 bases outside the gene matches. This CDR3 is built from 19 residues. Germline CDR1 LGHDT, CDR2 YNNKEL (reference sequence). CDR3 sequence: CASSQDLAGYTFSAGELFF. In nucleotides, the CDR3 is TGTGCCAGCAGCCAAGATCTAGCGGGGTACACTTTCTCGGCCGGGGAGCTGTTTTTT.

The chain joins TRBV29-1 to TRBJ1-3; 8 positions match TRBD1. The CDR3 is 15 amino acids. Germline V gene lookup returns CDR1 SQVTM and CDR2 ANQGSEA. The J segment lost 0 bases and the V segment lost 7 bases, leaving 8 bases of the junction unmatched. The CDR3 DNA sequence: TGCAGCGCCGGGGGACAGGCGAACTCTGGAAACACCATATATTTT. Its protein is CSAGGQANSGNTIYF.

The sample holds one count of this clone. This chain's CDR3 is CASSAKSSGRRNEQFF. CDR3 DNA: TGTGCCAGCAGCGCCAAATCTAGCGGGAGAAGGAATGAGCAGTTCTTC. V gene TRBV9 combines with J gene TRBJ2-1; 10 bases line up with TRBD2. This CDR3 contains 16 residues. V shed 3 bases, J shed 7 bases, and the junction held 10 bases outside the gene matches. Germline lookup yields CDR1 SGDLS and CDR2 YYNGEE.

This clone has more than one count but fewer than ten. The chain couples TRBV7-9 to TRBJ2-3; either TRBD1 or TRBD2 may supply D (5 bases each). V lost 6 bases, J lost 0 bases, and 25 bases lay in between. The CDR3 covers 19 residues. Germline loops: CDR1 SEHNR, CDR2 FQNEAQ (reference sequence). The CDR3 DNA sequence: TGTGCCAGCAGGTCTAAAGGGGATGGACTTTCTGCTAGCACAGATACGCAGTATTTT. Residues: CASRSKGDGLSASTDTQYF.

The chain links TRBV24-1 to TRBJ2-1; 8 nucleotides agree with TRBD2. Germline loops: CDR1 KGHDR, CDR2 SFDVKD. The CDR3 has 17 amino acids. J was trimmed by 0 bases and V by 7 bases; bases with no gene match: 10. The DNA for the CDR3 is TGTGCCACCAGCGATACTAGCGGACAAAGCTCCTACAATGAGCAGTTCTTC. This sequence encodes CATSDTSGQSSYNEQFF.

The J gene is TRBJ1-2, the V gene TRBV30; D unresolved. Trimming pared 4 bases from V and 4 bases from J, leaving 10 bases between. Germline V CDR1 and CDR2: GTSNPN, SVGIG (reference sequence). CDR3 length: 12 residues. This chain's CDR3 is CAWTLIGYGYTF. CDR3 DNA: TGTGCCTGGACCCTGATCGGCTATGGCTACACCTTC. Full variable domain (outside the CDR3, taken from reference TRBV30 and TRBJ1-2): SQTIHQWPATLVQPVGSPLSLECTVEGTSNPNLYWYRQAAGRGLQLLFYSVGIGQISSEVPQNLSASRPQDRQFILSSKKLLLSDSGFYLCAWTLIGYGYTFGSGTRLTVV.